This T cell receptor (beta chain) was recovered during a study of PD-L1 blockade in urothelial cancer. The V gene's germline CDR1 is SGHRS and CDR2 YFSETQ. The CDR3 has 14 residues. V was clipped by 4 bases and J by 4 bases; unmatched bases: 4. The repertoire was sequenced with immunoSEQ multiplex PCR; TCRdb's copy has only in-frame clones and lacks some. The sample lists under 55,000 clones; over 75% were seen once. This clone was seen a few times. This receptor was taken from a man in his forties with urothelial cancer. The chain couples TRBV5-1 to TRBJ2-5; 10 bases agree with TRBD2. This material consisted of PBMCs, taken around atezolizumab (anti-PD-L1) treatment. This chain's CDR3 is CASSGPSGGETQYF. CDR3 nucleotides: TGCGCCAGCAGCGGACCTAGCGGGGGAGAGACCCAGTACTTC. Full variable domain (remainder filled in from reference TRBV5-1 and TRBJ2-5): KAGVTQTPRYLIKTRGQQVTLSCSPISGHRSVSWYQQTPGQGLQFLFEYFSETQRNKGNFPGRFSGRQFSNSRSEMNVSTLELGDSALYLCASSGPSGGETQYFGPGTRLLVL.